Shown below are 8 T cell receptor beta chains from a single sample sequenced in a study of cytomegalovirus exposure and HLA in healthy donors. Produced via immunoSEQ multiplex PCR; TCRdb's table is partial and in-frame only. The sample consists of roughly 140,000 clones, 85% to 90% of them appearing once. The sequencing sample was made of PBMCs. The receptor set was obtained from a woman between 18 and 29 years old in good health and CMV-seropositive.

The chain has TRBV28 and TRBJ2-7; D may be TRBD2 (5 bases). Trimming cost V 5 bases and J 3 bases, with 11 bases left between them. The CDR3 sequence is 13 residues long. Germline V gene lookup returns CDR1 MDHEN and CDR2 SYDVKM. The CDR3 DNA reads TGTGCCAGCAGTCCTGCGGGCGGCTACGAGCAGTACTTC. Translated, it gives CASSPAGGYEQYF.

The J gene is TRBJ2-7, the V gene TRBV7-8; a weak D match, TRBD2 (6 bases). Trimming removed 1 base from V and 9 bases from J, with 19 bases in between. The CDR3 spans 15 residues. CDR1 and CDR2 (germline): SGHVS, FQNEAQ. This chain's CDR3 is CASSLGRRGPLVQYF. For the CDR3, the DNA is TGTGCCAGCAGCTTAGGGCGGCGGGGCCCCTTGGTGCAGTACTTC.

V and J are TRBV5-4 and TRBJ2-7, with 11 bases fitting TRBD2. The CDR3 runs to 15 residues. Trimming cost V 3 bases and J 6 bases; bases outside gene matches: 8. Germline V CDR1 and CDR2: SGHNT, YYREEE (reference sequence). CDR3 sequence reads: CASSYIAGGALEQYF. The CDR3 DNA sequence: TGTGCCAGCAGCTATATAGCGGGAGGGGCTCTCGAGCAGTACTTC.

The rearrangement joins TRBV15 to TRBJ2-4; 7 bases line up with TRBD1. Germline V gene lookup returns CDR1 LNHNV and CDR2 YYDKDF (reference sequence). The CDR3 contains 18 residues. V trimming: 5 bases; J trimming: 0 bases; junction bases outside the gene matches: 13. DNA of the CDR3: TGTGCCACCAGCCCGGTTTTTATAGGGGGCTTAGCCAAAAACATTCAGTACTTC. It encodes CATSPVFIGGLAKNIQYF. Full variable domain (remainder filled in from reference TRBV15 and TRBJ2-4): DAMVIQNPRYQVTQFGKPVTLSCSQTLNHNVMYWYQQKSSQAPKLLFHYYDKDFNNEADTPDNFQSRRPNTSFCFLDIRSPGLGDTAMYLCATSPVFIGGLAKNIQYFGAGTRLSVL.

The chain combines TRBV29-1 with TRBJ2-7; 12 bases match TRBD2. CDR3 length equals 15 residues. Trimming took 5 bases from V and 5 from J; bases not matched to a gene: 10. Germline V lookup: CDR1 SQVTM, CDR2 ANQGSEA. The CDR3 spells CSVWEGLAGRHEQYF. For the CDR3, the DNA is TGCAGCGTTTGGGAGGGACTAGCGGGCCGCCACGAGCAGTACTTC.

This rearrangement joins TRBV5-1 to TRBJ2-7, with TRBD1 matching over 7 bases. V was pared by 5 bases and J by 2 bases, with 7 bases of the junction left unmatched. There are 14 residues in the CDR3. Germline values: CDR1 SGHRS, CDR2 YFSETQ. CDR3 DNA sequence: TGCGCCAGCAGGATCCGACAGGGCCCCTACGAGCAGTACTTC. Translated, it gives CASRIRQGPYEQYF.

The chain links TRBV9 to TRBJ2-1, with D tentatively TRBD1 (5 bases). Germline V gene data show CDR1 as SGDLS and CDR2 as YYNGEE. The CDR3 totals 13 residues. V was trimmed by 0 bases and J by 4 bases, leaving 5 bases between them. The CDR3 bases are TGTGCCAGCAGCGTAGGACAGTACAATGAGCAGTTCTTC. This encodes CASSVGQYNEQFF.

The V and J genes are TRBV10-1 and TRBJ1-1, with TRBD1 matching 12 bases. This CDR3 is built from 14 residues. Germline-derived CDR1 and CDR2 are WNHNN and SYGVQD (reference sequence). The ends lost 6 bases at V and 2 bases at J; junction bases unmatched: 1. CDR3 loop: CASRGQGANTEAFF. The CDR3 DNA is TGCGCCAGCAGGGGACAGGGGGCCAACACTGAAGCTTTCTTT.